The rows below give T cell receptor beta chains drawn from one sample of a study of CD8 T cells in ankylosing spondylitis. TCRdb passed the 5' RACE reads through MiXCR, listing each CDR3 protein once. The repertoire holds around 490,000 distinct CDR3 sequences, with approximately 5.3% as singletons. Sequenced: blood, either unsorted or a sorted T cell fraction (not recorded which). The receptors originated from a male donor with ankylosing spondylitis. The conserved cysteine and the conserved F or W are not part of the CDR3 here.

TRBV28	TRBJ2-7	ASSLWGRGDPREQY
TRBV6-5	TRBJ2-5	ASSYSGRETAQY
TRBV7-2	TRBJ1-2	ASSLRDRGNGYT
TRBV20-1	TRBJ1-1	SARGSPNTEAF
TRBV7-8	TRBJ2-3	ASSFWDPGPIRADTQY
TRBV7-2	TRBJ2-3	ASSLVGGSDTQY
TRBV29-1	TRBJ2-1	SVEDRWGTSGYNEQF
TRBV5-1	TRBJ2-5	ASSPTQGRETQY
TRBV12-3/TRBV12-4	TRBJ1-3	ASRGQSFGNTIY
TRBV5-1	TRBJ2-3	ASSPLGVADTQY
TRBV5-1	TRBJ2-5	ASNQGGPGLETQY
TRBV20-1	TRBJ2-7	SAPLGRPFSYEQY
TRBV10-3	TRBJ2-3	AISAISGTSGGDTDTQY
TRBV20-1	TRBJ2-7	SARGGLAGVEQY
TRBV29-1	TRBJ1-2	SVVEDRVYGYT
TRBV20-1	TRBJ1-5	SAVRDYKPQH
TRBV29-1	TRBJ2-5	SVPIGGGKETQY
TRBV9	TRBJ2-2	ASSVARVGARTGELF
TRBV5-1	TRBJ2-5	ASSLGQLQETQY
TRBV20-1	TRBJ2-5	SAPDRGIETQY
TRBV7-2	TRBJ2-5	ASSLVWETQY
TRBV4-3	TRBJ2-1	ASSLGTGFDNEQF
TRBV24-1	TRBJ2-7	ATSEAGDRDYEQY
TRBV21-1	TRBJ1-5	ASSAPDRGGIQPQH
TRBV20-1	TRBJ2-4	SALGLAKNIQY
TRBV28	TRBJ1-2	ASSLWGGLVYGYT
TRBV30	TRBJ1-5	AWSSVEAQPQH
TRBV7-2	TRBJ2-1	ASSPEGPPAWNEQF
TRBV7-2	TRBJ2-7	ASSSRQVGAYEQY
TRBV7-2	TRBJ2-3	ASSTQPRGDTQY
TRBV24-1	TRBJ1-1	ATSDSTGQVAEAF
TRBV28	TRBJ2-1	ASNLDGSYNEQF
TRBV27	TRBJ2-1	ASSATLYNEQF
TRBV20-1	TRBJ2-1	SARVLAGPRNEQF
TRBV19	TRBJ2-1	ASSIVGRRYNEQF
TRBV6-1	TRBJ1-1	ASSEDRGSEAF
TRBV4-2	TRBJ2-7	ASSLTTGSHEQY
TRBV7-7	TRBJ2-3	ASSATSGSADTQY
TRBV9	TRBJ1-2	ASSVSRTANYGYT
TRBV29-1	TRBJ1-2	SPIGRRVYGYT
TRBV20-1	TRBJ2-7	SASLGAVYYEQY
TRBV6-2/TRBV6-3	TRBJ1-1	ASSYPLRSGGNTEAF
TRBV12-3/TRBV12-4	TRBJ1-3	ASSSDSSGNTIY
TRBV5-1	TRBJ2-2	ASSWQGQNTNTGELF
TRBV4-2	TRBJ2-7	ASSRPPSAEQY
TRBV7-2	TRBJ1-1	ASSKVYGMATEAF
TRBV11-2	TRBJ2-1	ASSRTDLNNEQF
TRBV15	TRBJ2-3	ATSSRVTSTDTQY
TRBV5-1	TRBJ2-3	ASSLEGAVTQY
TRBV24-1	TRBJ2-2	ATSDLGNTGELF
TRBV9	TRBJ2-3	ASSATSGGAGDTQY
TRBV5-1	TRBJ2-3	ASSLEPGRTDTQY
TRBV6-2/TRBV6-3	TRBJ1-1	ASSIQRNTEAF
TRBV4-1	TRBJ2-7	ASSQYGHGGAEQY
TRBV10-3	TRBJ1-5	ATKNGGQDISSPQH